This T cell receptor (beta chain) was identified in a study of beta chain features in type 1 diabetes. Study findings and constraints: There was no resolution here of whether HLA type influences TCRB rearrangement.

As concerns this clone: Its antigen remains unknown.

V shed 5 bases, J shed 4 bases, and the junction held 10 bases outside the gene matches. CDR1 SGHTA and CDR2 FQGTGA come from the germline V gene. This CDR3 has 15 residues. The investigators reverse transcribed all of the isolated RNA, so they sequenced expressed TCRB transcripts. Clones were read by immunoSEQ multiplex PCR, and TCRdb kept only the in-frame ones, dropping some. The table has fewer than 900,000 clones, roughly 17% seen once. This receptor was obtained from a woman between 18 and 30 years old in good health. The J gene is TRBJ2-7, the V gene TRBV7-3; 8 bases agree with TRBD2. Input material: naive CD4+ T cells from blood. The CDR3 region has the DNA TGTGCCAGCAGCCCCCATGGAGTAGCGGGATACGAGCAGTACTTC. It encodes CASSPHGVAGYEQYF.